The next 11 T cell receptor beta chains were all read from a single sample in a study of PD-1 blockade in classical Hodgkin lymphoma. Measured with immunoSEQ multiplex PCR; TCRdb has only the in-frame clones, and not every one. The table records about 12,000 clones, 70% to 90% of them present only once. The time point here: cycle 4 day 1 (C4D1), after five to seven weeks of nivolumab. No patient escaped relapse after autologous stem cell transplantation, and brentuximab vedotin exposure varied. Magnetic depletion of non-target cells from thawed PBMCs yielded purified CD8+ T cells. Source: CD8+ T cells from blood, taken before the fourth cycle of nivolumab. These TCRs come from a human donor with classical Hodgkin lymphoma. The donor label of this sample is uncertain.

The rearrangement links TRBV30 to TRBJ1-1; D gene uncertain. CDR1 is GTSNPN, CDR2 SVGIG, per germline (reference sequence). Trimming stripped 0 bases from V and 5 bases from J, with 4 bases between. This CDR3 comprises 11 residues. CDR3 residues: CAWSVGTEAFF. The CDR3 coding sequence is TGTGCCTGGAGTGTAGGGACTGAAGCTTTCTTT.

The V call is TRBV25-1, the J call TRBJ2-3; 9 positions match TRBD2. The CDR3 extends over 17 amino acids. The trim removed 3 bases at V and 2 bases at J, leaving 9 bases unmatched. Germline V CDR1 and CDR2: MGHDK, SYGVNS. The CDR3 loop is CASSEVGLAGATDTQYF. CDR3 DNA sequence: TGTGCCAGCAGTGAGGTCGGTTTAGCGGGGGCCACAGATACGCAGTATTTT. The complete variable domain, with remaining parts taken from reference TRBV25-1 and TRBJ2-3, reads EADIYQTPRYLVIGTGKKITLECSQTMGHDKMYWYQQDPGMELHLIHYSYGVNSTEKGDLSSESTVSRIRTEHFPLTLESARPSHTSQYLCASSEVGLAGATDTQYFGPGTRLTVL.

The CDR3 sequence: CASSLDPFNGYTF. The CDR3 region has the DNA TGTGCCAGCAGCCTAGACCCATTTAATGGCTACACCTTC. This chain links TRBV5-4 with TRBJ1-2; no firm D call. CDR1 SGHNT and CDR2 YYREEE come from the germline V gene (reference sequence). V lost 4 bases to trimming and J lost 6 bases, with 13 bases between them. The CDR3 runs 13 residues.

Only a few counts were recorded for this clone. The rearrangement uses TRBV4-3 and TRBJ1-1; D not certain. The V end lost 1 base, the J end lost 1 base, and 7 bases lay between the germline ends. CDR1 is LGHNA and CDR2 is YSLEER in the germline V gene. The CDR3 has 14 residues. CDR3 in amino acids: CASSQVPGNTEAFF. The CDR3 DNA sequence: TGCGCCAGCAGCCAAGTTCCGGGGAACACTGAAGCTTTCTTT.

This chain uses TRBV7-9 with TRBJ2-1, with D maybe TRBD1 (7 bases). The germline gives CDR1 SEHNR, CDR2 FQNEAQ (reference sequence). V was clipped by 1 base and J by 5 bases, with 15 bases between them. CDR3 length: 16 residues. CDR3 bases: TGTGCCAGCAGCTTAGGGGTAGGGGGCGGGAACAATGAGCAGTTCTTC. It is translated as CASSLGVGGGNNEQFF.

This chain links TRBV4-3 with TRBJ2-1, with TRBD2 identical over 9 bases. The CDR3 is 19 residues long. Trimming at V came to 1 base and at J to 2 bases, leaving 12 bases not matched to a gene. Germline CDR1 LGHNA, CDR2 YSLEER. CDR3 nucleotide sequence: TGCGCCAGCAGCCAAGGGACTAGCGTGGAGGTGGGACCCTACAATGAGCAGTTCTTC. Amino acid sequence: CASSQGTSVEVGPYNEQFF.

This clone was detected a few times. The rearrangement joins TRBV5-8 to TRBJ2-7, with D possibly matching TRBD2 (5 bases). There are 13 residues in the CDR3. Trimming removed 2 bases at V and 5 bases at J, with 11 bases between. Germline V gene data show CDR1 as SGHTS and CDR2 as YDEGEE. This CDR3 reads CASSLVFGDEQYF. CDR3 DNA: TGTGCCAGCAGCTTAGTTTTCGGGGACGAGCAGTACTTC. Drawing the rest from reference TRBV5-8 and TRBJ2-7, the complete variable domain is EAGVTQSPTHLIKTRGQQATLRCSPISGHTSVYWYQQALGLGLQFLLWYDEGEERNRGNFPPRFSGRQFPNYSSELNVNALELEDSALYLCASSLVFGDEQYFGPGTRLTVT.

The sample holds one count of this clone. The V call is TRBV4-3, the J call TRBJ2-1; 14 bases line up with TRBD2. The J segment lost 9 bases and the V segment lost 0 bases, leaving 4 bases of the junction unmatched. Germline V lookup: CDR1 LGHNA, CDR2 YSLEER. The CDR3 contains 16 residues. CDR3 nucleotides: TGCGCCAGCAGCCAAGAACCGGGACTAGCGGGAGTTGAGCAGTTCTTC. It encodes CASSQEPGLAGVEQFF.

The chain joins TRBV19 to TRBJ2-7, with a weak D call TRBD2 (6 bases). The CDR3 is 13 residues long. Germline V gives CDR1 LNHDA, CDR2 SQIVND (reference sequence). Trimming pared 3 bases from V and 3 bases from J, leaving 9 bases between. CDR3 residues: CASSIGRSYEQYF. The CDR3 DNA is TGTGCCAGTAGTATCGGGAGAAGCTACGAGCAGTACTTC. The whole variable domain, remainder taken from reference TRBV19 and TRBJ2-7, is DGGITQSPKYLFRKEGQNVTLSCEQNLNHDAMYWYRQDPGQGLRLIYYSQIVNDFQKGDIAEGYSVSREKKESFPLTVTSAQKNPTAFYLCASSIGRSYEQYFGPGTRLTVT.

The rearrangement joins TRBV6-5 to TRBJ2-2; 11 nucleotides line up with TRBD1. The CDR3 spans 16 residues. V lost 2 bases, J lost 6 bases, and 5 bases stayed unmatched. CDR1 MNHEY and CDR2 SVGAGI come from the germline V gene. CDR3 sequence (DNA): TGTGCCAGCAGTTACCTAGGACAGGGGGCTTCCGGGGAGCTGTTTTTT. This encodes CASSYLGQGASGELFF.

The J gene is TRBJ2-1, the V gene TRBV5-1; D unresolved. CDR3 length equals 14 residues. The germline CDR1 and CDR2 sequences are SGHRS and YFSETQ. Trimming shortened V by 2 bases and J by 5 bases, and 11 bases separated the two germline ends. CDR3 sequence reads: CASSFNQLDNEQFF. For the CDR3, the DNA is TGCGCCAGCAGCTTTAACCAGTTGGACAATGAGCAGTTCTTC.